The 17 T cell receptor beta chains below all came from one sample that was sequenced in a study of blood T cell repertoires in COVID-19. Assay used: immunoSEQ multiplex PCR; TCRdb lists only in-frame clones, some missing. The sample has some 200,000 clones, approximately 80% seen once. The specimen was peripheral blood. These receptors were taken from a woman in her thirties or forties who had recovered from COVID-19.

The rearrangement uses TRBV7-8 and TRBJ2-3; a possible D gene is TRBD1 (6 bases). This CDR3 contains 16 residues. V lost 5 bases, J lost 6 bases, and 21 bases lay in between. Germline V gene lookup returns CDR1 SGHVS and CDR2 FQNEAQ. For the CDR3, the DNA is TGTGCCAGCAGCCCCGGGACACTAAATTGGGGGGATACGCAGTATTTT. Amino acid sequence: CASSPGTLNWGDTQYF.

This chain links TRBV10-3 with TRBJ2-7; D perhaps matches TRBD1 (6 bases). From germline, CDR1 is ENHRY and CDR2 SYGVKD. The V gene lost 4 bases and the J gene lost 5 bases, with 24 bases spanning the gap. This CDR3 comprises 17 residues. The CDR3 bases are TGTGCCATCAGTGTAAACGAACAGGGTTTTTCAGTCGACGAGCAGTACTTC. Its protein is CAISVNEQGFSVDEQYF.

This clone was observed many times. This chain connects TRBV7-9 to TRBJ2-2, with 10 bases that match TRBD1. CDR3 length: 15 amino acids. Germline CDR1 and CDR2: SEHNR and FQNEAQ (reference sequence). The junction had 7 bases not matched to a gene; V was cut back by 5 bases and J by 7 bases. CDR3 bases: TGTGCCAGCAGCGTTGACAGGGGGCCGGGCGGGGAGCTGTTTTTT. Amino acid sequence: CASSVDRGPGGELFF.

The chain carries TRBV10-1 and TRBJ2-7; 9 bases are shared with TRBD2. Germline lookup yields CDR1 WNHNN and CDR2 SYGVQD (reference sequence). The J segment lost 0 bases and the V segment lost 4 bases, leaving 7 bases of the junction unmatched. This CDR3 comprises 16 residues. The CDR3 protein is CASSVAGALNSYEQYF. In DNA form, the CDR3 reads TGCGCCAGCAGTGTAGCGGGGGCCCTAAACTCCTACGAGCAGTACTTC.

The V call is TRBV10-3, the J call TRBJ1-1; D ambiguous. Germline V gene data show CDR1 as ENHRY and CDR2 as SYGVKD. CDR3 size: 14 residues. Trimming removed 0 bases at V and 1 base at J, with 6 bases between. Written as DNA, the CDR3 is TGTGCCATCAGTGAGTCTGTGGCGAACACTGAAGCTTTCTTT. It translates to CAISESVANTEAFF.

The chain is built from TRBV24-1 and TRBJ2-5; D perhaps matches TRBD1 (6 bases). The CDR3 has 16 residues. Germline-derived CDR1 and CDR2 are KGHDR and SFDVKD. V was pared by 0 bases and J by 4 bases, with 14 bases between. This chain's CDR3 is CATSDLPGESRETQYF. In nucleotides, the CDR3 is TGTGCCACCAGTGATTTGCCAGGGGAAAGTCGAGAGACCCAGTACTTC.

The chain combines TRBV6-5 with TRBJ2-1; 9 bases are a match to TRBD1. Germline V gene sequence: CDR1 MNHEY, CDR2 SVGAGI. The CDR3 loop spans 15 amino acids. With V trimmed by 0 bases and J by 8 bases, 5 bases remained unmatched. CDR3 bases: TGTGCCAGCAGTTACTCTGGGACAGGGAACTATGAGCAGTTCTTC. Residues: CASSYSGTGNYEQFF.

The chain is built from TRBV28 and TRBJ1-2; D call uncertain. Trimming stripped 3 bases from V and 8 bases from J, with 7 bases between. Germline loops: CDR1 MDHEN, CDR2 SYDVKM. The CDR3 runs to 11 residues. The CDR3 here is CASSFNGGYTF. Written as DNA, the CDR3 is TGTGCCAGCAGTTTTAACGGGGGCTACACCTTC.

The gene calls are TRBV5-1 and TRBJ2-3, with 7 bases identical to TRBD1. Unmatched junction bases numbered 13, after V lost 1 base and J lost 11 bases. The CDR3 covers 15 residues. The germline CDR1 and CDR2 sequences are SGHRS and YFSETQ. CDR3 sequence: CASSLTVGGASQQYF. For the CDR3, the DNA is TGCGCCAGCAGCTTGACTGTAGGGGGCGCATCCCAGCAGTATTTT.

CDR3 amino acids: CASSLRTAYNEQFF. The CDR3 DNA is TGTGCCAGCAGCTTACGGACAGCCTACAATGAGCAGTTCTTC. The J gene is TRBJ2-1, the V gene TRBV7-8; the D gene is possibly TRBD1 (6 bases). Trimming cost V 2 bases and J 2 bases, with 7 bases left between them. CDR1 and CDR2 from the germline V gene are SGHVS and FQNEAQ. The CDR3 is 14 amino acids.

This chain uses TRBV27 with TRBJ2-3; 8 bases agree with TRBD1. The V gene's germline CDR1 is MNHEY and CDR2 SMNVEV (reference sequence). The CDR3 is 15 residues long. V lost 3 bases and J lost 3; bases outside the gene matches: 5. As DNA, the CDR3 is TGTGCCAGCAGTTTCGACAGGGGATTTACAGATACGCAGTATTTT. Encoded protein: CASSFDRGFTDTQYF.

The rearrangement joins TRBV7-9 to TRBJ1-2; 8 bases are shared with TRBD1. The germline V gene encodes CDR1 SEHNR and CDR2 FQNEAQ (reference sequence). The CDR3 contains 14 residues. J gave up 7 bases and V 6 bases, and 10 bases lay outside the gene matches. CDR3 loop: CASRSLDRVGGYTF. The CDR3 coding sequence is TGTGCCAGCAGATCACTGGACAGGGTGGGTGGCTACACCTTC.

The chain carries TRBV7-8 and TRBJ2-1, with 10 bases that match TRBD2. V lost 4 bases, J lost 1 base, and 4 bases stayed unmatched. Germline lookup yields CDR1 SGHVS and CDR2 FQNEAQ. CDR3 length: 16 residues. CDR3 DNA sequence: TGTGCCAGCAGCTCCTGGACTAGCGGTTCCTACAATGAGCAGTTCTTC. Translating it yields CASSSWTSGSYNEQFF.

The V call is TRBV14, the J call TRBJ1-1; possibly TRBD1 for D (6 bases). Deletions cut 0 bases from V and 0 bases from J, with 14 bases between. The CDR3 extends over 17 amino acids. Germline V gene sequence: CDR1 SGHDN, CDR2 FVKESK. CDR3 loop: CASSQERGALMNTEAFF. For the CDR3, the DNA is TGTGCCAGCAGCCAAGAACGGGGGGCTTTGATGAACACTGAAGCTTTCTTT.

CDR3 amino acids: CASSRTDGTQYF. In DNA, the CDR3 is TGTGCCAGCAGCCGGACAGACGGTACGCAGTATTTT. The chain links TRBV7-9 to TRBJ2-3; tentatively, D is TRBD1 (6 bases). Per germline, CDR1 SEHNR and CDR2 FQNEAQ (reference sequence). V was shortened by 5 bases and J by 8 bases, with 11 bases between the two germline ends. The CDR3 loop spans 12 amino acids.

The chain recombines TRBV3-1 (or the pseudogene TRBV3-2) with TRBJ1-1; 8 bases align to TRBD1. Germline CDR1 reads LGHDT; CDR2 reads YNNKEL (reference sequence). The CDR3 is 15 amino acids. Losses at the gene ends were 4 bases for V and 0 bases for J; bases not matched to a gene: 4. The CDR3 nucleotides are TGTGCCAGCAGCCCCCGGACAGGGCTGAACACTGAAGCTTTCTTT. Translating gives CASSPRTGLNTEAFF.

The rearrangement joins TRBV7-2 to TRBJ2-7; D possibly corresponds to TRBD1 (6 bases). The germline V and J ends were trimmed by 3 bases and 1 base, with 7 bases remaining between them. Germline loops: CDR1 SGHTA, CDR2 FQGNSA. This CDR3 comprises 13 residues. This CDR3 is CASSFGQSYEQYF. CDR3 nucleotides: TGTGCCAGCAGCTTCGGACAGTCCTACGAGCAGTACTTC.